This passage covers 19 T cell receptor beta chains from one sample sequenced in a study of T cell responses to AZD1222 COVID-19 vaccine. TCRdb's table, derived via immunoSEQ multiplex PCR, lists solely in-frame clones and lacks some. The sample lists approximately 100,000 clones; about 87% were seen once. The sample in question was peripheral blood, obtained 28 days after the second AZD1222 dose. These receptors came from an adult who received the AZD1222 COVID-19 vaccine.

The CDR3 spells CASSWGGGSQPQHF. CDR3 nucleotide sequence: TGTGCCAGCAGTTGGGGAGGGGGGAGCCAGCCCCAGCATTTT. The rearrangement joins TRBV27 to TRBJ1-5; the D gene is possibly TRBD1 (6 bases). The CDR3 runs 14 residues. Germline-derived CDR1 and CDR2 are MNHEY and SMNVEV (reference sequence). The V gene lost 4 bases and the J gene lost 7 bases, with 14 bases spanning the gap.

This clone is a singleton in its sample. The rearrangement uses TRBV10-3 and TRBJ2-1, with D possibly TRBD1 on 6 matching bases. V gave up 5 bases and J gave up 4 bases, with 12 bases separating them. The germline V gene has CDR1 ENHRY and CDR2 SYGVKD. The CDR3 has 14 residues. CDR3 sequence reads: CAISPRDIYNEQFF. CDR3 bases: TGTGCCATCAGTCCTAGGGACATTTACAATGAGCAGTTCTTC.

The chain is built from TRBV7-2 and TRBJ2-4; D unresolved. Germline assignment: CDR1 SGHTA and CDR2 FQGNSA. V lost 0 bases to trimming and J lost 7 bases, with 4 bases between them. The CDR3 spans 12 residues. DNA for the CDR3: TGTGCCAGCAGCTTAGCTGGCAACATTCAGTACTTC. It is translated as CASSLAGNIQYF.

The CDR3 DNA reads as TGTGCCAGCAGTGAACACCGGGGGCACGAAAAACTGTTTTTT. As protein: CASSEHRGHEKLFF. This chain links TRBV25-1 with TRBJ1-4, with a possible D match to TRBD1 (6 bases). This CDR3 has 14 residues. The germline gives CDR1 MGHDK, CDR2 SYGVNS. V gave up 2 bases and J gave up 8 bases, with 12 bases separating them.

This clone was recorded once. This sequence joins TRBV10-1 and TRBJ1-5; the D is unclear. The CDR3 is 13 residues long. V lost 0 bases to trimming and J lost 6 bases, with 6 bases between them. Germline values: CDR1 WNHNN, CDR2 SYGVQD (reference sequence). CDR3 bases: TGCGCCAGCAGTGAGTCGACCGGTCAGCCCCAGCATTTT. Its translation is CASSESTGQPQHF.

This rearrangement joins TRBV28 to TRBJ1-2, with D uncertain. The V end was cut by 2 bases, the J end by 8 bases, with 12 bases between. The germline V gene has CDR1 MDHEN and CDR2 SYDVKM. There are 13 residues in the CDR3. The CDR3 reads CASSLEGERGYTF. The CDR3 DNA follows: TGTGCCAGCAGTTTAGAAGGAGAAAGGGGCTACACCTTC.

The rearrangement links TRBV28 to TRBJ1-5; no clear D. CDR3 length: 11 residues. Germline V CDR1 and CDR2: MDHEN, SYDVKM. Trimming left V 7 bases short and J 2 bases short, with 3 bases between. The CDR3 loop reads CASKGNQPQHF. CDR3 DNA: TGTGCCAGCAAGGGCAATCAGCCCCAGCATTTT.

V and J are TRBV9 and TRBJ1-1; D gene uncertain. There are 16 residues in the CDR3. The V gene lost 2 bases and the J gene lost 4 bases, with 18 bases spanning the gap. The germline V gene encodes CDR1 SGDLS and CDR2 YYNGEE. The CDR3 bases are TGTGCCAGCAGCGTCCGCGGGGAGCTGGGATTCACTGAAGCTTTCTTT. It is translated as CASSVRGELGFTEAFF.

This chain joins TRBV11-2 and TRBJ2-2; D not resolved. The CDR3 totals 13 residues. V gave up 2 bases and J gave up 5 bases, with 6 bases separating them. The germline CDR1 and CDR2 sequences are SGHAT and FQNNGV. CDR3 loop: CASSLTVTGELFF. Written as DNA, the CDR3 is TGTGCCAGCAGCTTAACGGTAACCGGGGAGCTGTTTTTT.

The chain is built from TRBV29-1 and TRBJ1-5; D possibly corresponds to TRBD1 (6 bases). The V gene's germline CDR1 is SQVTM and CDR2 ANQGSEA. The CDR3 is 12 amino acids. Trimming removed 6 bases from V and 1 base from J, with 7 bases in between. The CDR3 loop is CSVGQSNQPQHF. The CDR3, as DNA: TGCAGCGTCGGACAGAGCAATCAGCCCCAGCATTTT.

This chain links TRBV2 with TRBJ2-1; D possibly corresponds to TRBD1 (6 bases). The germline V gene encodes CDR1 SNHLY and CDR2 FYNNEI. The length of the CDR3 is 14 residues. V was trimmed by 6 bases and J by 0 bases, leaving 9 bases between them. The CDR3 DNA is TGTGCCAGCAGGGGGGCCGGCTCCTACAATGAGCAGTTCTTC. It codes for CASRGAGSYNEQFF.

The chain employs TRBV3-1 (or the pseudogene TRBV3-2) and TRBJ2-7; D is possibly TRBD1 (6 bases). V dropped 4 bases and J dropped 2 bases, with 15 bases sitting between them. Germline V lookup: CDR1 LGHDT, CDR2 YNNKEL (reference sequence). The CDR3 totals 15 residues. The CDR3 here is CASSRRDTTPYEQYF. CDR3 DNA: TGTGCCAGCAGCCGCCGGGACACCACTCCCTACGAGCAGTACTTC.

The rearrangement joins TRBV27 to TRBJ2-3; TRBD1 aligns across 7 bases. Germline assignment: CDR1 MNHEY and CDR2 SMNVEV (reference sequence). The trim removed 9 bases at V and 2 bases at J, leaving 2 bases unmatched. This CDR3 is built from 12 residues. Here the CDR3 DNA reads TGTGCCAGAGGGGGCCACACAGATACGCAGTATTTT. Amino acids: CARGGHTDTQYF.

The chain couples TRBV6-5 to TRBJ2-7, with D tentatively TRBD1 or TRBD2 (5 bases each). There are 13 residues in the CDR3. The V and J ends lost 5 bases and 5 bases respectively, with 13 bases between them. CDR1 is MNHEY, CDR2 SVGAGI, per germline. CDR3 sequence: CASSHYGTNEQYF. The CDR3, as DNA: TGTGCCAGCAGTCACTACGGGACGAACGAGCAGTACTTC.

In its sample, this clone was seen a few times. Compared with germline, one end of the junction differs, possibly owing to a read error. The CDR3 DNA follows: TGTGCCAGCAGCCGCGCCGGGAGGCTAAACTCTGGCTACACCTTC. This sequence encodes CASSRAGRLNSGYTF. The rearrangement uses TRBV28 and TRBJ1-2; D remains unclear. Germline assignment: CDR1 MDHEN and CDR2 SYDVKM. The CDR3 has 15 residues.

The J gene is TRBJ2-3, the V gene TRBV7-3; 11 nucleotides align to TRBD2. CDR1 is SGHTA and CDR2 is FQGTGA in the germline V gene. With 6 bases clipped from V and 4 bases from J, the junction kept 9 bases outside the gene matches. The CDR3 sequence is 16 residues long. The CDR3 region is CASRRIAGGTPDTQYF. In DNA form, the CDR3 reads TGTGCCAGCAGAAGAATAGCGGGAGGGACACCAGATACGCAGTATTTT.

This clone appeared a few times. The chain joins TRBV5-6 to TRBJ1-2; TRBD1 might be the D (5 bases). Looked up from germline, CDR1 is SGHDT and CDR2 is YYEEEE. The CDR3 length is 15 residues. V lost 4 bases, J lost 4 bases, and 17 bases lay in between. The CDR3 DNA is TGTGCCAGCAGCATTGACAGCGGCTCGATCTATGGCTACACCTTC. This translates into CASSIDSGSIYGYTF.

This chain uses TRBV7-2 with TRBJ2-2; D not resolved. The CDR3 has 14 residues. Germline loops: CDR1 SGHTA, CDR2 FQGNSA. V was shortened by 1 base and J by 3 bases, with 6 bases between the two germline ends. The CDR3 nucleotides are TGTGCCAGCAGCTTAGATTCGCACACCGGGGAGCTGTTTTTT. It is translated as CASSLDSHTGELFF.

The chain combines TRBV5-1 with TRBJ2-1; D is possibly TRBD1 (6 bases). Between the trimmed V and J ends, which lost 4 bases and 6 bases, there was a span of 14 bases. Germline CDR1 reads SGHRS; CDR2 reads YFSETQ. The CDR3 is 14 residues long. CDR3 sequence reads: CASSGDRPPNEQFF. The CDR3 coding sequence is TGCGCCAGCAGCGGCGACAGGCCCCCCAATGAGCAGTTCTTC.